A single sample gave rise to the 16 T cell receptor beta chains below, sequenced in a study of Ad26.COV2.S vaccination and SARS-CoV-2 variants. The repertoire was sequenced with immunoSEQ multiplex PCR; TCRdb's copy has only in-frame clones and lacks some. Among 300,000 to 450,000 clones listed, 70% to 90% were seen once. Indicated treatment: about 20 received Ad26.COV2.S at low or high dose, single or two shots; about 5 received placebo; per-sample allocation not given. Specimen acquisition occurred on day 63 following the initial vaccine or placebo injection. The material sequenced was peripheral blood, taken in a trial of Ad26.COV2.S vaccine versus placebo. The source is a person between 18 and 59 years old who received the Ad26.COV2.S COVID-19 vaccine or a placebo.

The chain uses TRBV4-3 and TRBJ2-5, with 8 bases matching TRBD2. Trimming took 0 bases from V and 5 from J; bases not matched to a gene: 14. The CDR3 sequence is 18 residues long. From germline, CDR1 is LGHNA and CDR2 YSLEER. The CDR3 DNA sequence: TGCGCCAGCAGCCAAGAAGCCAGCGGGGGACCTTCTACCGAGACCCAGTACTTC. This gives the protein CASSQEASGGPSTETQYF.

V gene TRBV6-1 combines with J gene TRBJ1-5; weak D call: TRBD1 (5 bases). Germline lookup yields CDR1 MNHNS and CDR2 SASEGT. The V and J ends lost 4 bases and 4 bases respectively, with 17 bases between them. This CDR3 contains 16 residues. The CDR3 here is CASSGPGTNLNQPQHF. The CDR3 DNA sequence: TGTGCCAGCAGTGGACCAGGGACCAACCTTAATCAGCCCCAGCATTTT.

V is TRBV18 and J is TRBJ2-7; tentatively, D is TRBD1 (6 bases). Germline V gene lookup returns CDR1 KGHSH and CDR2 LQKENI. V dropped 3 bases and J dropped 3 bases, with 9 bases sitting between them. The CDR3 length is 13 residues. The CDR3: CASSPQGLYEQYF. The CDR3 DNA follows: TGTGCCAGCTCACCCCAGGGGCTCTACGAGCAGTACTTC.

The chain employs TRBV6-2 or TRBV6-3 and TRBJ2-7; D call uncertain. The CDR3 extends over 15 amino acids. Trimming stripped 0 bases from V and 2 bases from J, with 11 bases between. Germline V CDR1 and CDR2: MNHEY, SVGEGT. The CDR3 nucleotides are TGTGCCAGCAGTTACTCTGGGCTTGGAGCCTACGAGCAGTACTTC. Its protein product is CASSYSGLGAYEQYF.

The V call is TRBV4-2, the J call TRBJ1-4; possibly TRBD1 for D (5 bases). This CDR3 has 17 residues. V lost 1 base and J 7 bases, leaving 19 bases between the germline ends. Germline CDR1 LGHNA, CDR2 YNFKEQ. In nucleotides, the CDR3 is TGTGCCAGCAGCCAAGGAACCGGACAACCCGAATTTGAAAAACTGTTTTTT. Its protein is CASSQGTGQPEFEKLFF.

The chain uses TRBV27 and TRBJ1-5, with a tentative D call TRBD1 (5 bases). CDR3 length: 18 amino acids. V was pared by 4 bases and J by 0 bases, with 19 bases between. Per germline, CDR1 MNHEY and CDR2 SMNVEV (reference sequence). CDR3 sequence reads: CASSSMGGSLYSNQPQHF. The CDR3 DNA is TGTGCCAGCAGTTCTATGGGGGGGTCCCTCTATAGCAATCAGCCCCAGCATTTT.

The chain links TRBV24-1 to TRBJ2-1, with a tentative D call TRBD1 (5 bases). This CDR3 spans 16 amino acids. Germline V gene data show CDR1 as KGHDR and CDR2 as SFDVKD. The ends were cut back, 4 bases at V and 5 bases at J, with 17 bases in the middle. CDR3 protein: CATSEPTGETHNEQFF. DNA of the CDR3: TGTGCCACCAGTGAGCCTACAGGTGAGACACACAATGAGCAGTTCTTC.

With regard to this clone: The junction does not match germline at one end; this may be a read error. The rearrangement joins TRBV10-3 to TRBJ1-2, with 7 bases identical to TRBD1. CDR3 length: 11 residues. Germline V gene data show CDR1 as ENHRY and CDR2 as SYGVKD. The chain's CDR3 is CAISTLTGPLF. The CDR3 bases are TGTGCCATCAGTACTTTGACAGGGCCTCTTTTC.

This chain uses TRBV6-5 with TRBJ2-3, with D possibly TRBD1 on 6 matching bases. CDR3 length equals 13 residues. Trimming took 2 bases from V and 9 from J, leaving 12 bases between them. Germline V lookup: CDR1 MNHEY, CDR2 SVGAGI. DNA of the CDR3: TGTGCCAGCAGTTACAAAGGGGGAGACACGCAGTATTTT. Residues: CASSYKGGDTQYF.

In its sample, this clone was seen once. The rearrangement uses TRBV9 and TRBJ2-5; D may be TRBD2 (6 bases). CDR1 is SGDLS, CDR2 YYNGEE, per germline. This CDR3 region has 15 residues. Trimming removed 0 bases from V and 0 bases from J, with 9 bases in between. The CDR3 region is CASSVGPSDQETQYF. Written as DNA, the CDR3 is TGTGCCAGCAGCGTAGGTCCTAGCGACCAAGAGACCCAGTACTTC.

Only one count was recorded for this clone. The gene calls are TRBV3-1 (or the pseudogene TRBV3-2) and TRBJ1-1, with 7 bases aligning to TRBD1. Germline assignment: CDR1 LGHDT and CDR2 YNNKEL (reference sequence). The V segment lost 7 bases and the J segment 1 base; nucleotides outside the gene matches: 3. The CDR3 spans 13 residues. For the CDR3, the DNA is TGTGCCAGCAAGGGGACAGCGAACACTGAAGCTTTCTTT. This translates into CASKGTANTEAFF.

The CDR3 bases are TGTGCCAGCAGCAAAAGTCGGGGGACCCCGGGGGAGCAGTACTTC. It yields the protein CASSKSRGTPGEQYF. This chain uses TRBV21-1 with TRBJ2-7; TRBD2, the table's D call, lacks a check against the DNA. TRBV21-1 is a pseudogene segment. CDR3 length: 15 amino acids.

V usage is TRBV15 and J usage is TRBJ2-2; D ambiguous. CDR1 and CDR2 (germline): LNHNV, YYDKDF (reference sequence). The CDR3 sequence is 14 residues long. Trimming stripped 1 base from V and 1 base from J, with 4 bases between. As DNA, the CDR3 is TGTGCCACCAGCAGAGTTGGGAACACCGGGGAGCTGTTTTTT. Residues: CATSRVGNTGELFF.

The rearrangement joins TRBV24-1 to TRBJ1-5, with 8 nucleotides matching TRBD1. The germline V gene has CDR1 KGHDR and CDR2 SFDVKD. The CDR3 is 16 amino acids. V dropped 4 bases and J dropped 6; count of bases not matched to a gene: 10. The chain's CDR3 is CATSDHGTGGTQPQHF. The CDR3 DNA sequence: TGTGCCACCAGTGACCACGGGACAGGTGGGACTCAGCCCCAGCATTTT.

In its sample, this clone was seen a few times. This chain links TRBV2 with TRBJ1-6, with D unclear. This CDR3 region has 13 residues. Trimming took 0 bases from V and 12 from J, leaving 9 bases between them. CDR1 SNHLY and CDR2 FYNNEI come from the germline V gene. The CDR3 region has the DNA TGTGCCAGCAGTGAAGCGTTGGTCCAACCCCTCCACTTT. This sequence encodes CASSEALVQPLHF.

Here the CDR3 reads CAISEYASGNPTYNEQFF. CDR3 sequence (DNA): TGTGCCATCAGTGAATATGCTAGCGGGAACCCTACCTACAATGAGCAGTTCTTC. This chain connects TRBV10-3 to TRBJ2-1; 9 bases are a match to TRBD2. The CDR3 totals 18 residues. V lost 3 bases, J lost 2 bases, and 11 bases stayed unmatched. Germline V gene sequence: CDR1 ENHRY, CDR2 SYGVKD.